The 21 T cell receptor beta chains below were found in one sample sequenced in a study of blood T cell repertoires in COVID-19. Clones were read by immunoSEQ multiplex PCR, and TCRdb kept only the in-frame ones, dropping some. The table shows a few hundred thousand clones, with over 75% occurring only once. Sequences were obtained from peripheral blood. The receptors stem from a man in his thirties or forties who had recovered from COVID-19.

The chain is built from TRBV7-9 and TRBJ1-2; no firm D call. The CDR3 has 12 residues. Trimming took 1 base from V and 5 from J, leaving 5 bases between them. Per germline, CDR1 SEHNR and CDR2 FQNEAQ (reference sequence). DNA of the CDR3: TGTGCCAGCAGCTTAGTCAGATATGGCTACACCTTC. Protein product: CASSLVRYGYTF. The complete variable domain, with remaining parts taken from reference TRBV7-9 and TRBJ1-2, reads DTGVSQNPRHKITKRGQNVTFRCDPISEHNRLYWYRQTLGQGPEFLTYFQNEAQLEKSRLLSDRFSAERPKGSFSTLEIQRTEQGDSAMYLCASSLVRYGYTFGSGTRLTVV.

Only a few counts were recorded for this clone. The rearrangement joins TRBV7-2 to TRBJ2-7; TRBD1 is a possible D gene (6 bases). CDR3 size: 15 residues. V was pared by 5 bases and J by 6 bases, with 20 bases between. Germline values: CDR1 SGHTA, CDR2 FQGNSA. CDR3 sequence: CASSGRRLGAFEQYF. In DNA, the CDR3 is TGTGCCAGCAGCGGCCGCCGACTGGGGGCGTTCGAGCAGTACTTC.

The V call is TRBV28, the J call TRBJ1-5; weak D call: TRBD1 (6 bases). Trimming removed 4 bases from V and 4 bases from J, with 17 bases in between. There are 16 residues in the CDR3. Germline CDR1 and CDR2: MDHEN and SYDVKM. CDR3 in amino acids: CASSSASQGDNQPQHF. Written as DNA, the CDR3 is TGTGCCAGCAGTTCCGCGTCACAGGGCGATAATCAGCCCCAGCATTTT.

There are a few counts of this clone. CDR3 residues: CASSLRLAGGQGGELFF. CDR3 bases: TGTGCCAGCAGCTTGAGACTAGCGGGGGGGCAAGGCGGGGAGCTGTTTTTT. J is TRBJ2-2 and V is TRBV7-8; 14 positions match TRBD2. After removal of 3 bases from V and 7 bases from J, the junction contained 7 bases not matched to a gene. Germline V gene lookup returns CDR1 SGHVS and CDR2 FQNEAQ. The CDR3 covers 17 residues. Together with reference TRBV7-8 and TRBJ2-2, the CDR3 gives the full variable domain: GAGVSQSPRYKVAKRGQDVALRCDPISGHVSLFWYQQALGQGPEFLTYFQNEAQLDKSGLPSDRFFAERPEGSVSTLKIQRTQQEDSAVYLCASSLRLAGGQGGELFFGEGSRLTVL.

This chain connects TRBV11-2 to TRBJ2-7; TRBD2 matches at 10 bases. CDR1 and CDR2 from the germline V gene are SGHAT and FQNNGV. The CDR3 has 15 residues. J gave up 4 bases and V 5 bases, and 8 bases lay outside the gene matches. The CDR3 DNA is TGTGCCAGCAGCCCCCTAGCGGGGGCCCAGTACGAGCAGTACTTC. Encoded protein: CASSPLAGAQYEQYF. The full variable domain, its missing parts supplied by reference TRBV11-2 and TRBJ2-7, is EAGVAQSPRYKIIEKRQSVAFWCNPISGHATLYWYQQILGQGPKLLIQFQNNGVVDDSQLPKDRFSAERLKGVDSTLKIQPAKLEDSAVYLCASSPLAGAQYEQYFGPGTRLTVT.

This clone showed up just a few times. V usage is TRBV11-1 and J usage is TRBJ1-1; no firm D call. This CDR3 spans 13 amino acids. Germline V gene sequence: CDR1 SGHAT, CDR2 FQDESV (reference sequence). The ends were cut back, 6 bases at V and 3 bases at J, with 11 bases in the middle. The DNA of the CDR3 is TGTGCCAGCAGGTCCCCCGGGGACACTGAAGCTTTCTTT. Protein: CASRSPGDTEAFF.

This chain joins TRBV4-1 and TRBJ1-2; D call uncertain. Germline-derived CDR1 and CDR2 are MGHRA and YSYEKL. CDR3 size: 14 residues. V lost 1 base and J lost 4, with 10 bases in between. CDR3 loop: CASSQGAPSYGYTF. The CDR3 DNA is TGCGCCAGCAGCCAAGGAGCGCCCAGCTATGGCTACACCTTC.

This clone was observed once. V gene TRBV7-8 combines with J gene TRBJ2-2; D possibly corresponds to TRBD1 (5 bases). V was cut by 5 bases and J by 6 bases, with 13 bases left in between. Germline V gene data show CDR1 as SGHVS and CDR2 as FQNEAQ. The CDR3 consists of 14 residues. CDR3 loop: CASSLAGHPGELFF. CDR3 in DNA: TGTGCCAGCAGCCTCGCCGGACACCCCGGGGAGCTGTTTTTT.

The CDR3 nucleotides are TGTGCCAGCAGCCAAGGGGAGTGGACCAGGGGGAGGACAGATACGCAGTATTTT. As protein: CASSQGEWTRGRTDTQYF. The V gene is TRBV4-2, the J gene TRBJ2-3, with TRBD1 as a possible D gene (7 bases). The CDR3 is 18 amino acids. With 1 base removed from V and 3 bases from J, the gap between germline ends came to 20 bases. The germline V gene encodes CDR1 LGHNA and CDR2 YNFKEQ.

This sequence joins TRBV6-5 and TRBJ2-6, with 8 bases that match TRBD1. The germline V gene has CDR1 MNHEY and CDR2 SVGAGI. The V segment lost 2 bases and the J segment 0 bases; nucleotides outside the gene matches: 0. This CDR3 is 16 amino acids long. Here the CDR3 DNA reads TGTGCCAGCAGTTACACAGGGGGCTCTGGGGCCAACGTCCTGACTTTC. Protein sequence: CASSYTGGSGANVLTF.

The chain uses TRBV5-1 and TRBJ2-3, with D uncertain. Germline V lookup: CDR1 SGHRS, CDR2 YFSETQ. Trimming left V 1 base short and J 6 bases short, with 9 bases between. The length of the CDR3 is 13 residues. The CDR3 loop is CASSLSTWDTQYF. The CDR3 DNA reads TGCGCCAGCAGCTTGTCTACTTGGGATACGCAGTATTTT.

The sample holds a few counts of this clone. The chain has TRBV4-1 and TRBJ2-1; D is possibly TRBD1 (6 bases). The CDR3 sequence is 15 residues long. The germline V and J ends were trimmed by 0 bases and 2 bases, with 8 bases remaining between them. Germline values: CDR1 MGHRA, CDR2 YSYEKL. CDR3 DNA sequence: TGCGCCAGCAGCCAAGAGGGACACCCCTACAATGAGCAGTTCTTC. It specifies CASSQEGHPYNEQFF.

V and J are TRBV28 and TRBJ2-5; D perhaps matches TRBD1 (6 bases). V was trimmed by 3 bases and J by 4 bases, leaving 15 bases between them. The CDR3 runs 15 residues. Germline V lookup: CDR1 MDHEN, CDR2 SYDVKM. CDR3 DNA sequence: TGTGCCAGCAGTTTTTGGCAGGGGACGCGAGAGACCCAGTACTTC. Translated: CASSFWQGTRETQYF.

The gene calls are TRBV27 and TRBJ2-7; D remains unclear. From germline, CDR1 is MNHEY and CDR2 SMNVEV (reference sequence). The V end was cut by 3 bases, the J end by 3 bases, with 12 bases between. There are 14 residues in the CDR3. The CDR3 sequence is CASSFKRLDYEQYF. CDR3 sequence (DNA): TGTGCCAGCAGTTTTAAGCGCTTGGACTACGAGCAGTACTTC.

The DNA for the CDR3 is TGTGCCAGCAGCGTACGACAGGGGACAGGCACTGAAGCTTTCTTT. Amino acids: CASSVRQGTGTEAFF. This rearrangement joins TRBV12-1 to TRBJ1-1; whether TRBD1, the table's D call, matches the DNA was not checked. TRBV12-1 is an annotated pseudogene. The CDR3 totals 15 residues.

The chain links TRBV5-6 to TRBJ2-3, with 10 bases aligning to TRBD1. The CDR3 has 15 amino acids. Germline CDR1 and CDR2: SGHDT and YYEEEE. The ends lost 2 bases at V and 4 bases at J; junction bases unmatched: 4. CDR3 DNA sequence: TGTGCCAGCAGCTTAGACAGGGGGCTCGCAGATACGCAGTATTTT. This sequence encodes CASSLDRGLADTQYF.

The rearrangement joins TRBV6-5 to TRBJ2-3; TRBD1 matches 9 bases. Germline V lookup: CDR1 MNHEY, CDR2 SVGAGI. V gave up 1 base and J gave up 5 bases; unmatched junction bases: 4. CDR3 length equals 15 residues. CDR3 nucleotide sequence: TGTGCCAGCAGTTACTACAGGGGGCTCGAAGATACGCAGTATTTT. It codes for CASSYYRGLEDTQYF.

This clone was recorded many times. The chain joins TRBV25-1 to TRBJ1-2, with 9 bases fitting TRBD1. This CDR3 has 16 amino acids. J was trimmed by 4 bases and V by 6 bases; bases with no gene match: 12. The germline V gene has CDR1 MGHDK and CDR2 SYGVNS. This CDR3 is CASSDSGQGTRYGYTF. The CDR3 DNA follows: TGTGCCAGCAGCGATTCGGGACAGGGTACACGCTATGGCTACACCTTC.

The rearrangement links TRBV6-5 to TRBJ2-7; possibly TRBD2 for D (8 bases). This CDR3 is 16 amino acids long. Germline V gene data show CDR1 as MNHEY and CDR2 as SVGAGI. The V and J ends lost 0 bases and 3 bases respectively, with 15 bases between them. In DNA form, the CDR3 reads TGTGCCAGCAGTTACTCCGGGAGGGGGCATGGCTACGAGCAGTACTTC. This codes for CASSYSGRGHGYEQYF.

The V and J genes are TRBV3-1 (or the pseudogene TRBV3-2) and TRBJ1-5; D is uncertain. Trimming left V 0 bases short and J 0 bases short, with 12 bases between. The CDR3 sequence is 17 residues long. Germline CDR1 LGHDT, CDR2 YNNKEL (reference sequence). The CDR3 DNA sequence: TGTGCCAGCAGCCAAGATGAGATACCTTATAGCAATCAGCCCCAGCATTTT. This encodes CASSQDEIPYSNQPQHF.

The V gene is TRBV19, the J gene TRBJ1-5; TRBD1 matches 8 bases. Germline V gene data show CDR1 as LNHDA and CDR2 as SQIVND (reference sequence). The CDR3 is made up of 17 amino acids. The V gene end was trimmed by 3 bases and the J gene end by 5 bases; junction bases not matched to a gene: 12. CDR3 bases: TGTGCCAGTAGTATTCACCCGACAGGGGCAGGGGATCAGCCCCAGCATTTT. Translation gives CASSIHPTGAGDQPQHF.